The TCR beta chain described here comes from a study of response to subunit inactivated influenza vaccine. Whole-study findings and limits: Few new T cells, the authors suggested, are recruited by each seasonal influenza vaccination.

Note on this clonotype: Its specificity is unknown.

TCRdb reprocessed the RT-PCR reads with MiXCR, giving one entry per CDR3 protein. The sample has about 650,000 distinct CDR3 sequences, roughly 14% seen once. CDR1 is KGHSH, CDR2 LQKENI, per germline. The V end was cut by 2 bases, the J end by 0 bases, with 7 bases between. This CDR3 contains 14 residues. J is TRBJ1-1 and V is TRBV18; D is uncertain. This specimen was PBMCs from blood, taken roughly 12 days after vaccination. This receptor was obtained from a man aged 50-60 years who received an inactivated influenza vaccine. CDR3 in amino acids: CASSPDNLNTEAFF. CDR3 nucleotide sequence: TGTGCCAGCTCACCAGACAACCTGAACACTGAAGCTTTCTTT.